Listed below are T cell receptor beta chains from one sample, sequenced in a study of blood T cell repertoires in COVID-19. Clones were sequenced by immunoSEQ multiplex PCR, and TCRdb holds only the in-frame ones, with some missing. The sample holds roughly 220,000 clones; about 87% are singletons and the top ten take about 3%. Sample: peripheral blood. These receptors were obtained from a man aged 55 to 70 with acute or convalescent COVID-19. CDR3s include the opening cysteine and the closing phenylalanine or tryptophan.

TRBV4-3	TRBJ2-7	CASSQEFARSSYEQYF
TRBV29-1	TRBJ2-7	CSVEEEYEQYF
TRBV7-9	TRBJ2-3	CASSLSTGGHTDTQYF
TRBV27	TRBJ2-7	CASSRRDRGTYEQYF
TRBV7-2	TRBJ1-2	CASSPTGGNYGYTF
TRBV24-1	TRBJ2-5	CATSDRTGGIAETQYF
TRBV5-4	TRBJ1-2	CASSLGGDYGYTF
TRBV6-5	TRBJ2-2	CASLRVTGELFF
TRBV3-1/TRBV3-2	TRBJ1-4	CASSQRGAGSATNEKLFF
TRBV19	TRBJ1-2	CASSTSARSYGYTF
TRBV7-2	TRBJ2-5	CASSLVQGRETQYF
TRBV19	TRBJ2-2	CASRGSRVNTGELFF
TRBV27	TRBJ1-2	CASSPRTEFYGYTF
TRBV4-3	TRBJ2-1	CASSQAPPGGGGNNEQFF
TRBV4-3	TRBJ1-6	CASSQSPGQGSPLHF
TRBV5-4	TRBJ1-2	CASSRPGQLYGYTF
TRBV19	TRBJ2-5	CASSVGGGRGETQYF